This TCR beta chain was captured by sequencing in a study of radiation and T cells in renal cell carcinoma. V was clipped by 6 bases and J by 0 bases, with 19 bases between them. The CDR3 is made up of 16 amino acids. In germline, CDR1 is SGHRS, CDR2 YFSETQ. Assay used: immunoSEQ multiplex PCR; TCRdb lists only in-frame clones, some missing. In the table there are 100,000 to 150,000 clones, approximately 82% of which are singletons. Time point noted: baseline pretreatment blood. Treatment in this sample: 15 Gy SBRT to primary tumor, nephrectomy 4 weeks later. Radiation-treated patients gave blood at baseline, week 2 and week 4. This renal cell carcinoma was of the clear cell type. Findings and caveats of the study: Baseline intratumoral clonotype presence is unknown without pretreatment biopsies. From baseline, blood top tumor clonotypes peaked at 2 weeks post-radiation.

Comments on this clone: Antigen: not known.

The chain links TRBV5-1 to TRBJ2-7, with a tentative D call TRBD1 (5 bases). This receptor was obtained from a woman aged 55-75 years with renal cell carcinoma. The sequencing here drew on blood, taken from a patient whose treatment included radiotherapy and nephrectomy. The CDR3 protein is CASILQPGINSYEQYF. As DNA, the CDR3 is TGCGCCAGCATACTACAACCAGGGATAAACTCCTACGAGCAGTACTTC.